The sequence of this TCR beta chain was determined in a study of cytomegalovirus exposure and HLA in healthy donors. Study results and limitations: The study recorded 160 or so TCR beta chains that were cytomegalovirus-associated.

PCR amplification relied on 60 Vbeta primers (plus 13 Jbeta primers). Per the authors' pipeline: As a later analysis found, there were 80 million or so unique TCR beta chains, of which roughly 11 million were shared. Sequencing was performed with immunoSEQ multiplex PCR; in TCRdb, only in-frame clones are kept and a portion is missing. The V and J calls and clone size come from that table; D and trimming were worked out from the DNA. The sample has 150,000 to 200,000 clones, nearly 80% seen once; the top ten hold about 14%. This clone was seen more than once but under ten times. Its antigen is currently unknown. Germline loops: CDR1 SGHTA, CDR2 FQGNSA. V trimming: 4 bases; J trimming: 4 bases; junction bases outside the gene matches: 5. This CDR3 contains 15 residues.

Sequenced: PBMCs. The sequence came from a man aged 50-59 years in good health and CMV-seropositive. This chain joins TRBV7-2 and TRBJ1-2; the match to TRBD1 covers 11 bases. In DNA form, the CDR3 reads TGTGCCAGCAGCTGGGGGACAGGGGGTGGCTATGGCTACACCTTC. This codes for CASSWGTGGGYGYTF.